This TCR beta chain was observed in a study of blood T cell repertoires in COVID-19. Study-level information: Samples of COVID-19 (acute and convalescent) were obtained from the United States, Italy and Spain.

The table came from immunoSEQ multiplex PCR; TCRdb's copy has only in-frame clones and leaves some out. The sample consists of 100,000 to 150,000 clones, 69% of them appearing once. Trimming removed 2 bases from V and 5 bases from J, with 10 bases in between. Germline CDR1 MRHNA, CDR2 SNTAGT. The CDR3 spans 14 residues. The specimen was peripheral blood. The receptor was isolated from a woman in her 70s with acute or convalescent COVID-19. J is TRBJ2-1 and V is TRBV6-4, with D perhaps matching TRBD2 (5 bases). Here the CDR3 reads CASSDVGSHNEQFF. CDR3 coding DNA: TGTGCCAGCAGTGACGTGGGGAGTCACAATGAGCAGTTCTTC.